This T cell receptor beta chain originates from a study of T cells in Graves' hyperthyroidism and ophthalmopathy. Template material for amplifying TCR beta CDR3 regions consisted of RNA transcripts. Primed by the HTBI set, a first-round RT-PCR was run on the TCR CDR3. TCRdb analysed the multiplex PCR reads with MiXCR anew, one entry per CDR3 protein. The sample holds roughly 570,000 distinct CDR3 sequences, just over 45% seen once. Per germline, CDR1 KGHDR and CDR2 SFDVKD. CDR3 length: 19 residues. The germline V and J ends were trimmed by 0 bases and 7 bases, with 27 bases remaining between them. V is TRBV24-1 and J is TRBJ2-7; maybe TRBD2 (7 bases). Sample: peripheral blood or thyroid tissue (not recorded which). This sequence was found in a woman aged 18-35 years with Graves' hyperthyroidism. The CDR3 here is CATSDLETGLGRALREQYF. The DNA of the CDR3 is TGTGCCACCAGTGATTTGGAGACAGGACTAGGGAGGGCCCTGAGGGAGCAGTACTTC.